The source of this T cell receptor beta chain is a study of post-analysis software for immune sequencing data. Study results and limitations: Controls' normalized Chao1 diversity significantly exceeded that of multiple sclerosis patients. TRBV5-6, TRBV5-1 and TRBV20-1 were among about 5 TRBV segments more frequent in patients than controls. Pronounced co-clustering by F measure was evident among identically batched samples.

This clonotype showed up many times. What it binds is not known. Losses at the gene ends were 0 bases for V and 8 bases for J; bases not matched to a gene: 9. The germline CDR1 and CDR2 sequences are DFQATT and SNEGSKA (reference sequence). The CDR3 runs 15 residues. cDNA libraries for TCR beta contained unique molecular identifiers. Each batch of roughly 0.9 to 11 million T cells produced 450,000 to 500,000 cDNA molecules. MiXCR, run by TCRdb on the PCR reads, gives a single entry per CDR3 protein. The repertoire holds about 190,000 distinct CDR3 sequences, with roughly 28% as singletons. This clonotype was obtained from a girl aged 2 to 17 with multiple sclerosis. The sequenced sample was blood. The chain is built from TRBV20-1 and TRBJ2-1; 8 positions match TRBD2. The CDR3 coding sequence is TGCAGTGCTAGAGATCTCAGCGGGAGTTTCGATGAGCAGTTCTTC. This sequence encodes CSARDLSGSFDEQFF.